What follows are 7 T cell receptor beta chains derived from one specimen sequenced in a study of shared clonotypes between healthy human individuals. Some clones are missing from TCRdb's copy, which holds only in-frame ones; the method was immunoSEQ multiplex PCR. The sample carries 2 million to 3 million clones, approximately 93% recorded once. Sequencing was performed on naive CD4+ T cells from PBMCs. The subset denotes: CD45RA+ positively selected. The source is a man between 18 and 29 years old in good health. Some clones in this sample may be carry-over from other donors' samples.

The V and J genes are TRBV10-3 and TRBJ2-7, with TRBD2 matching over 12 bases. The CDR3 is made up of 15 amino acids. V trimming: 0 bases; J trimming: 4 bases; junction bases outside the gene matches: 1. From germline, CDR1 is ENHRY and CDR2 SYGVKD. The CDR3 spells CAISESTSGRYEQYF. In DNA, the CDR3 is TGTGCCATCAGTGAGTCAACTAGCGGGAGGTACGAGCAGTACTTC.

V and J are TRBV18 and TRBJ1-4; the match to TRBD1 covers 9 bases. The length of the CDR3 is 15 residues. In germline, CDR1 is KGHSH, CDR2 LQKENI. Unmatched junction bases numbered 5, after V lost 2 bases and J lost 7 bases. The CDR3 region is CASSPGTGGIEKLFF. The CDR3, as DNA: TGTGCCAGCTCACCAGGAACAGGGGGCATTGAAAAACTGTTTTTT.

The rearrangement uses TRBV30 and TRBJ1-2; tentatively, D is TRBD1 (5 bases). This CDR3 has 17 residues. CDR1 is GTSNPN, CDR2 SVGIG, per germline (reference sequence). Deletions cut 4 bases from V and 4 bases from J, with 25 bases between. CDR3 in amino acids: CAWNAREFGSRGYGYTF. For the CDR3, the DNA is TGTGCCTGGAACGCTCGTGAGTTCGGGAGTAGGGGCTATGGCTACACCTTC. The whole variable domain, remainder taken from reference TRBV30 and TRBJ1-2, is SQTIHQWPATLVQPVGSPLSLECTVEGTSNPNLYWYRQAAGRGLQLLFYSVGIGQISSEVPQNLSASRPQDRQFILSSKKLLLSDSGFYLCAWNAREFGSRGYGYTFGSGTRLTVV.

To note about this clone: Other nucleotide sequences in the sample specify the same CDR3. This chain uses TRBV6-1 with TRBJ1-1; weak D call: TRBD1 (5 bases). The germline gives CDR1 MNHNS, CDR2 SASEGT. Between the trimmed V and J ends, which lost 6 bases and 0 bases, there was a span of 8 bases. The length of the CDR3 is 13 residues. DNA for the CDR3: TGTGCCAGCAGAGGGACGGTGAACACTGAAGCTTTCTTT. It codes for CASRGTVNTEAFF.

This clone has only one observation. V is TRBV5-5 and J is TRBJ2-7; 14 bases are shared with TRBD2. This CDR3 has 16 residues. Looked up from germline, CDR1 is SGHKS and CDR2 is YYEKEE (reference sequence). V shed 4 bases, J shed 5 bases, and the junction held 8 bases outside the gene matches. The CDR3 protein is CASSTGLAGGIDEQYF. In nucleotides, the CDR3 is TGTGCCAGCAGCACTGGACTAGCGGGAGGTATCGACGAGCAGTACTTC.

The chain is built from TRBV28 and TRBJ2-1; D may be TRBD1 or TRBD2 (5 bases each). V was pared by 8 bases and J by 7 bases, with 9 bases between. The CDR3 loop spans 11 amino acids. Germline CDR1 reads MDHEN; CDR2 reads SYDVKM. The CDR3 spells CASFEGNEQFF. The CDR3 nucleotides are TGTGCCAGCTTCGAGGGGAATGAGCAGTTCTTC. Together with reference TRBV28 and TRBJ2-1, the CDR3 gives the full variable domain: DVKVTQSSRYLVKRTGEKVFLECVQDMDHENMFWYRQDPGLGLRLIYFSYDVKMKEKGDIPEGYSVSREKKERFSLILESASTNQTSMYLCASFEGNEQFFGPGTRLTVL.

The J gene is TRBJ2-1, the V gene TRBV19; D call uncertain. This CDR3 has 13 amino acids. CDR1 and CDR2 (germline): LNHDA, SQIVND (reference sequence). The V end lost 7 bases, the J end lost 2 bases, and 9 bases lay between the germline ends. DNA for the CDR3: TGTGCCAGTACCCCGGAGACCTACAATGAGCAGTTCTTC. It translates to CASTPETYNEQFF.